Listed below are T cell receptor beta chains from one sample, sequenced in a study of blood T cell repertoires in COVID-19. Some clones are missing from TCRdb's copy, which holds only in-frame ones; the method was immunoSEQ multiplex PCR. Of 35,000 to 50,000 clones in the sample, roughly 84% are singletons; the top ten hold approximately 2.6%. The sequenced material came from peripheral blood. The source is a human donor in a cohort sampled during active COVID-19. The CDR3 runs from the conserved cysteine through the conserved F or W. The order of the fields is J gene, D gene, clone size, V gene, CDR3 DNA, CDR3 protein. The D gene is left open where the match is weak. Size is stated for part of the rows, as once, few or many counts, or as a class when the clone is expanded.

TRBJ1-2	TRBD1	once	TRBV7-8	TGTGCCAGCAGGAACAGGGGATGGGGCTACACCTTC	CASRNRGWGYTF
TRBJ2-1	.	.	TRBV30	TGTGCCTGGAGTGGGACTACGACTCTCAATGAGCAGTTCTTC	CAWSGTTTLNEQFF
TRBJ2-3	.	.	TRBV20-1	TGCAGTGCTAGTTGGTCGGGAATGAATACGCAGTATTTT	CSASWSGMNTQYF
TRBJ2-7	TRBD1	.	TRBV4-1	TGCGCCAGCAGCCAAGATTGGGCAGGGGGTGGGATCGTCTCCTCCTACGAGCAGTACTTC	CASSQDWAGGGIVSSYEQYF
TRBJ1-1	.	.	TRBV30	TGTGCCGGGGGAAGGGGTTTCTGGGACACTGAAGCTTTCTTT	CAGGRGFWDTEAFF
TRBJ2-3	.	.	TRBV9	TGTGCCAGCAGCGTAGTCTCGACCGGGGATACGCAGTATTTT	CASSVVSTGDTQYF
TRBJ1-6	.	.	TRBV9	TGTGCCAGCAGCCGTAGCGGGGGTACCCTCCACTTT	CASSRSGGTLHF
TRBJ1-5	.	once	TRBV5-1	TGCGCCAGCAGTTTTAACCATGGGCCTAATCAGCCCCAGCATTTT	CASSFNHGPNQPQHF
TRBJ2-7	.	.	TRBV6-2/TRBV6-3	TGTGCCAGCAGTCTAGGCCGACTTGGCGAGCAGTACTTC	CASSLGRLGEQYF
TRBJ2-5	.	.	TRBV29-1	TGCAGCGTTGAAATCGGGGGTTGGGAAGAGACCCAGTACTTC	CSVEIGGWEETQYF
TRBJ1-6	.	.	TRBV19	TGTGCCAGTAGAGGGAGCTCCTATAATTCACCCCTCCACTTT	CASRGSSYNSPLHF
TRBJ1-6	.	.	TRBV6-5	TGTGCCAGCATCACAAGGCAAGCGGACAGTTCACCCCTCCACTTT	CASITRQADSSPLHF
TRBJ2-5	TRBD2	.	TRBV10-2	TGCGCCAGCACCTGGACTAGCGGGGGGACCCAAGAGACCCAGTACTTC	CASTWTSGGTQETQYF
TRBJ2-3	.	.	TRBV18	TGTGCCAGCTCAATAAATCGGCGGGGAAGCACAGATACGCAGTATTTT	CASSINRRGSTDTQYF
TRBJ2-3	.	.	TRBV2	TGTGCCAGCAGCGGACTATCCGGCACAGATACGCAGTATTTT	CASSGLSGTDTQYF
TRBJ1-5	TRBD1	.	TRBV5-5	TGTGCCAGCAGCTTGGTGGGACAGGGGCCCAGTCAGCCCCAGCATTTT	CASSLVGQGPSQPQHF
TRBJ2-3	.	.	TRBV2	TGTGCCAGCAGTAGTGGACTCCGGGGATATGGCACAGATACGCAGTATTTT	CASSSGLRGYGTDTQYF
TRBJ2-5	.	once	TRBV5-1	TGCGCCAGCAGCTTGGAGCCGGGGGGCGGTCACCAAGAGACCCAGTACTTC	CASSLEPGGGHQETQYF
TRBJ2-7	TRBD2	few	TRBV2	TGTGCCAGCAGCCCCGGACTAGCGGGGGCCTACGAGCAGTACTTC	CASSPGLAGAYEQYF
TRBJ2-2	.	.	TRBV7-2	TGTGCCAGCAGCCCTCGACGGGGTATTGGGGCCGGGGAGCTGTTTTTT	CASSPRRGIGAGELFF
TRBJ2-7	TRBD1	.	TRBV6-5	TGTGCCAGTCTCAGGGGGCACTCCTACGAGCAGTACTTC	CASLRGHSYEQYF
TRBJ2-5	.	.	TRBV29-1	TGCAGCGGCGGGGAAGGGGAGACCCAGTACTTC	CSGGEGETQYF
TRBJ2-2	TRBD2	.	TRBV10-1	TGCGCCAGCAGTGGGGGACTAGCGGGGCGAGGCACCGGGGAGCTGTTTTTT	CASSGGLAGRGTGELFF
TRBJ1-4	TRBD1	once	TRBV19	TGTGCCAGTAGACTACAGGGGAGTAATGAAAAACTGTTTTTT	CASRLQGSNEKLFF
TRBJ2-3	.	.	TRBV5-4	TGTGCCAGCAGCATCAGGGGGGGCACAGATACGCAGTATTTT	CASSIRGGTDTQYF
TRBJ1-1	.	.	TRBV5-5	TGTGCCAGCAGCTTGTGGGCGACAGGAATCCAGGTTGGCACTGAAGCTTTCTTT	CASSLWATGIQVGTEAFF
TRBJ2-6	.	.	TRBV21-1	TGTGCCAGCAGCAAACGCCCCCGGACAGGGGCTCACTCTGGGGCCAACGTCCTGACTTTC	CASSKRPRTGAHSGANVLTF
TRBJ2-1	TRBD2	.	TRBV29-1	TGCAGCGTGACCGGGACTAGCGGTTACAATGAGCAGTTCTTC	CSVTGTSGYNEQFF
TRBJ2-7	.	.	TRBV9	TGTGCCAGCAGCGTAGGGGCTCAGGGCTTCGACGAGCAGTACTTC	CASSVGAQGFDEQYF
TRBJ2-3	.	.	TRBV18	TGTGCCAGCTCACCTGTCGGGGATACGCAGTATTTT	CASSPVGDTQYF
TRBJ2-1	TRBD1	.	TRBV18	TGTGCCAGCTCAGAGGGACAGCGTATTAATGAGCAGTTCTTC	CASSEGQRINEQFF
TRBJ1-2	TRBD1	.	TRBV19	TGTGCCAGTAGTACCCCCCGGGACAGGGCGGTCACCTTC	CASSTPRDRAVTF
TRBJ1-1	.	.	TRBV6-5	TGTGCCAGCAGCCATCGGGAGAACACTGAAGCTTTCTTT	CASSHRENTEAFF
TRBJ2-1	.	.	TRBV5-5	TGTGCCAGCACGGCGGATCGACTCTACAATGAGCAGTTCTTC	CASTADRLYNEQFF
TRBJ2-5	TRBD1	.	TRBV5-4	TGTGCCAGCAGCGGGAGACAGGGAGTCCAAGAGACCCAGTACTTC	CASSGRQGVQETQYF